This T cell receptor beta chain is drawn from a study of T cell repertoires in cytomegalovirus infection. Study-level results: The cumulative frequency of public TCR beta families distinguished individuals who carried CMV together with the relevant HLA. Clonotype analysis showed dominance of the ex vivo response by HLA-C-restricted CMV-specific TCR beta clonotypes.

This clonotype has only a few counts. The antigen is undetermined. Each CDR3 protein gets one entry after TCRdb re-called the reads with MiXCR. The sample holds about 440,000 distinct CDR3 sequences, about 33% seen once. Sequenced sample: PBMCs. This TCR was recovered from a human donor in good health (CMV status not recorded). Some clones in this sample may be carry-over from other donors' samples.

CDR3 protein: CASRPTGVRTEAFF. CDR3 in DNA: TGTGCCAGCCGACCTACAGGGGTGAGGACTGAAGCTTTCTTT. The chain employs TRBV28 and TRBJ1-1; TRBD1 matches at 7 bases. The germline gives CDR1 MDHEN, CDR2 SYDVKM. The CDR3 has 14 residues. V was pared by 8 bases and J by 5 bases, with 11 bases of the junction left unmatched. The full variable domain, completed using reference TRBV28 and TRBJ1-1, is DVKVTQSSRYLVKRTGEKVFLECVQDMDHENMFWYRQDPGLGLRLIYFSYDVKMKEKGDIPEGYSVSREKKERFSLILESASTNQTSMYLCASRPTGVRTEAFFGQGTRLTVV.